This T cell receptor (beta chain) was obtained from a study of blood T cell repertoires in COVID-19. In the study overall: COVID-19 samples, acute and convalescent, were from the United States, Italy and Spain.

This clone was seen a few times. Profiling relied on immunoSEQ multiplex PCR, and the TCRdb table lists in-frame clones only, not all of them. The sample lists over 150,000 clones, 70% to 80% occurring once. Participants reported their clinical history, and cohort assignment relied on those reports. Two negative PCRs, clearance, or symptom resolution had been documented for recovered Cohort 3 donors. The TCR sequence derives from a woman aged 45-65 years who had recovered from COVID-19. The sample comprised PBMCs or T cells enriched from blood (not recorded which).

The CDR3 DNA reads as TGTGCCAGCAGCGTAGGGGGACAGACTATCTCTGGAAACACCATATATTTT. Translating it yields CASSVGGQTISGNTIYF. The genes are TRBV9 and TRBJ1-3, with 7 bases that match TRBD1. Germline V lookup: CDR1 SGDLS, CDR2 YYNGEE. The J segment lost 0 bases and the V segment lost 0 bases, leaving 6 bases of the junction unmatched. There are 17 residues in the CDR3.